The 13 T cell receptor beta chains given below trace back to one sample, sequenced in a study of cytomegalovirus exposure and HLA in healthy donors (TCRdb year 2017). The protocol used for the library was the immunoSEQ multiplex PCR assay. For the multiplex PCR, a mixture combining 60 forward primers for TCR Vbeta segments and 13 reverse primers for TCR Jbeta segments was used. Drawn from immuneACCESS, this table holds only the in-frame rearrangements with V and J called that TCRdb kept. Clones are partly lost; checked studies trace under half to an unresolved V gene and leave the rest unexplained. The sample table holds about 160,000 clones, of which roughly 70% were seen once. Jointly, the top ten make up approximately 6.9% of the sample. The specimen sequenced was PBMCs. The receptor source for this set is a man aged 40-50 years in good health and CMV-seropositive.

V usage is TRBV4-1 and J usage is TRBJ1-5; no clear D gene. Trimming cost V 3 bases and J 6 bases, with 9 bases left between them. The CDR3 loop spans 13 amino acids. Germline-derived CDR1 and CDR2 are MGHRA and YSYEKL. CDR3 amino acids: CASSHPGSQPQHF. The CDR3 DNA follows: TGCGCCAGCAGCCACCCCGGGTCTCAGCCCCAGCATTTT.

The chain employs TRBV7-2 and TRBJ2-5, with a possible D match to TRBD1 (5 bases). Deletions cut 5 bases from V and 3 bases from J, with 10 bases between. CDR1 and CDR2 from the germline V gene are SGHTA and FQGNSA. The CDR3 is 13 residues long. The CDR3 spells CASSTGRKETQYF. CDR3 sequence (DNA): TGTGCCAGCAGCACAGGACGAAAAGAGACCCAGTACTTC.

This chain links TRBV7-9 with TRBJ2-7; 7 nucleotides line up with TRBD1. This CDR3 comprises 13 residues. Germline V gene lookup returns CDR1 SEHNR and CDR2 FQNEAQ (reference sequence). Trimming cost V 4 bases and J 2 bases; bases outside gene matches: 2. CDR3 DNA: TGTGCCAGCAGCTCGGGACAGCCCTACGAGCAGTACTTC. Its protein is CASSSGQPYEQYF.

Only one count was recorded for this clone. The chain recombines TRBV2 with TRBJ2-3, with D perhaps TRBD1 (5 bases). Trimming took off 1 base at V and 13 bases at J, with 9 bases between the two ends. The CDR3 spans 11 residues. The V gene's germline CDR1 is SNHLY and CDR2 FYNNEI. The CDR3 DNA reads as TGTGCCAGCAGTGAAGGGGGCAGCAAGTATTTT. Amino acid sequence: CASSEGGSKYF.

The V call is TRBV2, the J call TRBJ1-3; 10 nucleotides agree with TRBD1. V shed 5 bases, J shed 4 bases, and the junction held 2 bases outside the gene matches. The germline V gene encodes CDR1 SNHLY and CDR2 FYNNEI. CDR3 length: 14 residues. The CDR3 DNA is TGTGCCAGCAGTCTGGGACAGGGGGGAAACACCATATATTTT. Residues: CASSLGQGGNTIYF.

Note on this clone: Compared with germline, one end of the junction differs, possibly owing to a read error. V gene TRBV4-2 combines with J gene TRBJ1-1, with D tentatively TRBD1 (6 bases). CDR1 and CDR2 from the germline V gene are LGHNA and YNFKEQ. The length of the CDR3 is 13 residues. The CDR3 DNA follows: TGTGCCGGCAGCCCAAAGGGGGGGATCGAAGCTTTCTTT. Encoded protein: CAGSPKGGIEAFF.

The rearrangement links TRBV18 to TRBJ1-3; TRBD1 matches 9 bases. The germline V gene encodes CDR1 KGHSH and CDR2 LQKENI. Losses at the gene ends were 5 bases for V and 2 bases for J; bases not matched to a gene: 4. The CDR3 runs 15 residues. DNA of the CDR3: TGTGCCAGCTCAGGGGGACAGGGCCCTGGAAACACCATATATTTT. Its translation: CASSGGQGPGNTIYF.

The chain combines TRBV4-3 with TRBJ2-2, with D perhaps matching TRBD1 (6 bases). Germline CDR1 reads LGHNA; CDR2 reads YSLEER. CDR3 length equals 17 residues. V gave up 0 bases and J gave up 4 bases, with 15 bases separating them. The DNA for the CDR3 is TGCGCCAGCAGCCAAGAAGGGTACCAGGGGTTCACCGGGGAGCTGTTTTTT. This codes for CASSQEGYQGFTGELFF.

The V call is TRBV7-3, the J call TRBJ2-3; D ambiguous. This CDR3 has 13 residues. Between the trimmed V and J ends, which lost 5 bases and 5 bases, there was a span of 11 bases. Germline V gene data show CDR1 as SGHTA and CDR2 as FQGTGA. CDR3 sequence: CASSLSPRDTQYF. The CDR3 DNA sequence: TGTGCCAGCAGCCTTTCGCCTAGAGATACGCAGTATTTT.

CDR3 sequence (DNA): TGTGCCTGGAGTGTTGGGCAGGCCGGCTACACCTTC. This translates into CAWSVGQAGYTF. The chain combines TRBV30 with TRBJ1-2; D is unclear. V was clipped by 0 bases and J by 8 bases, with 10 bases between them. Looked up from germline, CDR1 is GTSNPN and CDR2 is SVGIG (reference sequence). This CDR3 is 12 amino acids long.

The chain employs TRBV7-2 and TRBJ2-5; possibly TRBD1 for D (6 bases). The CDR3 length is 13 residues. Germline assignment: CDR1 SGHTA and CDR2 FQGNSA. V was cut by 6 bases and J by 2 bases, with 10 bases left in between. CDR3 residues: CASRDSLQETQYF. The CDR3 DNA reads as TGTGCCAGCAGGGACAGCTTACAAGAGACCCAGTACTTC.

The chain is built from TRBV19 and TRBJ2-7; 7 bases match TRBD1. The CDR3 totals 13 residues. V shed 5 bases and J 4 bases; nucleotides not matched to a gene: 5. Germline CDR1 LNHDA, CDR2 SQIVND (reference sequence). CDR3 sequence: CASSPGTEYEQYF. CDR3 nucleotide sequence: TGTGCCAGTAGTCCCGGGACAGAGTACGAGCAGTACTTC.

This chain connects TRBV27 to TRBJ1-6; D gene unclear. Germline CDR1 is MNHEY and CDR2 is SMNVEV (reference sequence). This CDR3 is 16 amino acids long. V shed 6 bases and J shed 7 bases, with 19 bases lying between them. The CDR3 region is CASSPSAGDINSPLHF. The CDR3 DNA sequence: TGTGCCAGCAGCCCTTCCGCAGGCGACATAAATTCACCCCTCCACTTT.